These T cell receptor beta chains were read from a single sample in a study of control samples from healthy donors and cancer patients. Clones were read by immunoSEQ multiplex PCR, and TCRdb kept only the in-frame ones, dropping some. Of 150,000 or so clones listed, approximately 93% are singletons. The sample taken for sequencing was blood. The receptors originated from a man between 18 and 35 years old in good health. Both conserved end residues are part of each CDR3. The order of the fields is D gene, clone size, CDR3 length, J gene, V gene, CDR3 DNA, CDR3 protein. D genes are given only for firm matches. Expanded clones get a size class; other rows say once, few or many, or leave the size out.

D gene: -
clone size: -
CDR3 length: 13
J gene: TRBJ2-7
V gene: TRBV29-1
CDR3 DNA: TGCAGCGTTGTTACGGCGAGCTCCTACGAGCAGTACTTC
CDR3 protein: CSVVTASSYEQYF

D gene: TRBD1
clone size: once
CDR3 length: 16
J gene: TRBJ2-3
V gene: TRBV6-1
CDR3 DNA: TGTGCCAGCAGTGAAGGGACAGGGAGAAGCACAGATACGCAGTATTTT
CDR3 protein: CASSEGTGRSTDTQYF

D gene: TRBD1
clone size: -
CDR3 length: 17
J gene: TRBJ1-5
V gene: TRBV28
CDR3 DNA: TGTGCCAGCAGTTTATGGACAGGGTCGGGCCGTAATCAGCCCCAGCATTTT
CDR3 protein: CASSLWTGSGRNQPQHF

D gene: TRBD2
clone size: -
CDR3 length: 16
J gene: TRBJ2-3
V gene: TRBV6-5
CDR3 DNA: TGTGCCAGCAGTTCTGAAGCGGGGGCCTTCACAGATACGCAGTATTTT
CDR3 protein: CASSSEAGAFTDTQYF

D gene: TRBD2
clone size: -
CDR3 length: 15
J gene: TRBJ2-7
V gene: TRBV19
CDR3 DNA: TGTGCCAGTAGTCCAGCTGTAGCGGGGTCCTACGAGCAGTACTTC
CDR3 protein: CASSPAVAGSYEQYF

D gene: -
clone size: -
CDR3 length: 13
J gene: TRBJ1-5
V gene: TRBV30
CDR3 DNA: TGTGCCTGGAGTGCACGATCCTATCAGCCCCAGCATTTT
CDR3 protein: CAWSARSYQPQHF

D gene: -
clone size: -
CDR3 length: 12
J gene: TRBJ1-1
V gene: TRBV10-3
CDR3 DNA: TGTGTCATCTCTCCGGGGGACACTGAAGCTTTCTTT
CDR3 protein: CVISPGDTEAFF

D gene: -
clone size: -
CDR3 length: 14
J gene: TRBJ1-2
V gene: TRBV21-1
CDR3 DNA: TGTGCCAGCAGCAAAGGTGGAGAGACGGAGGGCTACACCTTC
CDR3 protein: CASSKGGETEGYTF

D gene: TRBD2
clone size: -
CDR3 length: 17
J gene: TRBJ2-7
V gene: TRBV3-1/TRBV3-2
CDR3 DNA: TGTGCCAGCAGCCCCGTCTCTAGCGGGAGGGCCCGTTACGAGCAGTACTTC
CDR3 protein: CASSPVSSGRARYEQYF

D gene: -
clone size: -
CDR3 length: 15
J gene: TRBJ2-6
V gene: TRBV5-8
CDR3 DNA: TGTGCCAGCAGCTTGGAACAGCCTGGGGCCAACGTCCTGACTTTC
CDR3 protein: CASSLEQPGANVLTF

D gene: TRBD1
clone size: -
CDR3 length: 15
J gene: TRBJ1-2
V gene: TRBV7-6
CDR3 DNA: TGTGCCAGCAGCTTAGGTTCAACAGGGGATGGAGGCTACACCTTC
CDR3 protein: CASSLGSTGDGGYTF

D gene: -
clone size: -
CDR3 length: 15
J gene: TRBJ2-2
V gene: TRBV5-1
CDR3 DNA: TGCGCCAGCAGCTCGGTTAGGGATGGAGGCGGGGAGCTGTTTTTT
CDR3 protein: CASSSVRDGGGELFF

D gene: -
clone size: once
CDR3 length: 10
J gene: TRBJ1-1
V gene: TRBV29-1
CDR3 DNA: TGCAGCGTTGCGGACACTGAAGCTTTCTTT
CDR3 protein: CSVADTEAFF

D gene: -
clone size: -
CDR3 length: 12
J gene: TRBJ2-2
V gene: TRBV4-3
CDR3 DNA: TGCGCCAGCAGGGCGAACACCGGGGAGCTGTTTTTT
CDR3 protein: CASRANTGELFF

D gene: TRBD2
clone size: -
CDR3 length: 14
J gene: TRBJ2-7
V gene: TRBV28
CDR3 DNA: TGTGCCAGCAGTAGGACTAGCGGGAGGTACGAGCAGTACTTC
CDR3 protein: CASSRTSGRYEQYF

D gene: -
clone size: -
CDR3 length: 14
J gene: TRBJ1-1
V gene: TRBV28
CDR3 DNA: TGTGCCAGCAGTACAACAACTCCGAACACTGAAGCTTTCTTT
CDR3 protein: CASSTTTPNTEAFF

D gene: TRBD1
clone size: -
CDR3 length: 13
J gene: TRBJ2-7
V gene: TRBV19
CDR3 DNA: TGTGCCAGTAGTAGGGACAGGGTAGCCGAGCAGTACTTC
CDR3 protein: CASSRDRVAEQYF

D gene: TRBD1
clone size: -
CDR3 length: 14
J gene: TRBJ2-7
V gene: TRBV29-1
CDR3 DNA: TGCAGCGTTGGAAAGGGACAGGGCAGACACGAGCAGTACTTC
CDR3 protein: CSVGKGQGRHEQYF

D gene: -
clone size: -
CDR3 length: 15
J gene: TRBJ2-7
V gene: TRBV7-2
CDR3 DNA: TGTGCCAGCAGCTTAGTCGTGGGACCACGCTACGAGCAGTACTTC
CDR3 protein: CASSLVVGPRYEQYF

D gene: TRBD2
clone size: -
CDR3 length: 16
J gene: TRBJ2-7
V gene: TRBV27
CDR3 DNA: TGTGCCAGCTCCGGGACTAGCGTGTCCCCTTCCTACGAGTATTACTTC
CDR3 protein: CASSGTSVSPSYEYYF

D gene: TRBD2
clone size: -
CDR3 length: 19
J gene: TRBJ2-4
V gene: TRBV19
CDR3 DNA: TGTGCCAGTAGCCTAGGACTAGCGGGAGGGTCTAGGGCCAAAAACATTCAGTACTTC
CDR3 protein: CASSLGLAGGSRAKNIQYF

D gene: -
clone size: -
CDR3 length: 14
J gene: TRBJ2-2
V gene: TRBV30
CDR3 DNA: TGTGCCTTGGTACGGGAGTGGGACACCGGGGAGCTGTTTTTT
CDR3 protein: CALVREWDTGELFF

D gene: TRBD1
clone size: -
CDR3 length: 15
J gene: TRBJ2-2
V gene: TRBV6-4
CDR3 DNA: TGTGCCAGCAGTGACGGGACAGGGAACACCGGGGAGCTGTTTTTT
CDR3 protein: CASSDGTGNTGELFF

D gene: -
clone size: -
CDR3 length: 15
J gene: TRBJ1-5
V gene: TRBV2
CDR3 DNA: TGTGCCAGCAGTGCTTACTATCTGGGGAATCAGCCCCAGCATTTT
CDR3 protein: CASSAYYLGNQPQHF

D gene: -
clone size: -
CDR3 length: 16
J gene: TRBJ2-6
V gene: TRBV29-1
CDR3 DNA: TGCAGCGTTGAAGTCGTAGGGCCCTGGGGGGCCAACGTCCTGACTTTC
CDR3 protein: CSVEVVGPWGANVLTF

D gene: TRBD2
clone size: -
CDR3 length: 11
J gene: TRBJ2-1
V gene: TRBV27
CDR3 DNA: TGTGCCAGCCAACTAGCGGCTGAGCAGTTCTTC
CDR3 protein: CASQLAAEQFF

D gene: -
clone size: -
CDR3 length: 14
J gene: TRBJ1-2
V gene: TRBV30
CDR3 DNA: TGTGCCTGGACTCCGGACAGATTTAACTATGGCTACACCTTC
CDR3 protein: CAWTPDRFNYGYTF